The T cell receptor beta chain under discussion was sequenced for a study of blood T cell repertoires in COVID-19. The CDR3 is 12 amino acids. Germline CDR1 is SQVTM and CDR2 is ANQGSEA. V was clipped by 3 bases and J by 7 bases; unmatched bases: 5. The table came from immunoSEQ multiplex PCR; TCRdb's copy has only in-frame clones and leaves some out. Of fewer than 350,000 clones in the sample, 85% are singletons; the top ten hold approximately 7.9%. This clone was counted only a few times. The rearrangement joins TRBV29-1 to TRBJ1-2, with 7 nucleotides matching TRBD1. Specimen: peripheral blood. This receptor was taken from a human donor in a cohort sampled during active COVID-19. CDR3 protein: CSVEGQSPGYTF. DNA of the CDR3: TGCAGCGTTGAGGGACAGTCCCCTGGCTACACCTTC.